The entry below gives a single T cell receptor beta chain sequence along with its context. Its specificity is not known. This specimen comes from a study of Ad26.COV2.S vaccination and SARS-CoV-2 variants. Study background: Once or twice, 56 days apart, Ad26.COV2.S was delivered intramuscularly. General observations from the study: Non-spike TCR breadth was similar in vaccine and placebo recipients.

Measured with immunoSEQ multiplex PCR; TCRdb has only the in-frame clones, and not every one. The sample holds about 400,000 clones, around 91% seen once. Specified treatment: roughly 19 received Ad26.COV2.S at low or high dose, single or two shots; a few received placebo; per-sample allocation not given. Collection of samples fell on day 63 after the first vaccine or placebo injection. Based in Boston, the donor was an adult of 18-55 years. Germline assignment: CDR1 LGHDT and CDR2 YNNKEL (reference sequence). V dropped 3 bases and J dropped 4 bases, with 16 bases sitting between them. The CDR3 spans 15 residues.

The clonotype was recovered from a person between 18 and 65 years old who received the Ad26.COV2.S COVID-19 vaccine or a placebo. The chain is built from TRBV3-1 (or the pseudogene TRBV3-2) and TRBJ2-7; D is perhaps TRBD2 (6 bases). The specimen was peripheral blood, collected in a trial of Ad26.COV2.S vaccine versus placebo. CDR3 nucleotides: TGTGCCAGCAGCCAGACCGGTGGAGGGCCGTACGAGCAGTACTTC. It translates to CASSQTGGGPYEQYF.